These T cell receptor beta chains were read from a single sample in a study of CD8+ T cells in alopecia areata. Data came from immunoSEQ multiplex PCR; TCRdb stores just in-frame clones and leaves some out. The sample lists about 99,000 clones; over 75% were seen once. The starting material was CD8+ T cells sorted from blood, obtained at week 34, from a patient treated with tofacitinib. The receptors were sampled from a human donor with alopecia areata. Each CDR3 is given with its conserved first and last residue. A D gene is named only where the DNA matches it firmly. Only part of the rows carry a size: once, few, many, or a class if the clone is expanded.

cdr3_nt	cdr3_aa	d_call	clone_size	v_call	j_call
TGCGCCAGCAGTGAGACGAGGGGCGAGCAGTACTTC	CASSETRGEQYF	.	.	TRBV10-1	TRBJ2-7
TGTGCCAGCAGCCCTACCTCCGCGGTCGAGCAGTACTTC	CASSPTSAVEQYF	.	.	TRBV13	TRBJ2-7
TGTGCCAGCTCACCACCGGGACAGACTAGCACAGATACGCAGTATTTT	CASSPPGQTSTDTQYF	TRBD1	.	TRBV18	TRBJ2-3
TGTGCCAGCAGCATAGACCCCGGGACATCGATATACGAGCAGTACTTC	CASSIDPGTSIYEQYF	.	.	TRBV5-6	TRBJ2-7
TGTGCCTGGAGTCCCACGGGTCTCTGGGACTATGGCTACACCTTC	CAWSPTGLWDYGYTF	.	.	TRBV30	TRBJ1-2
TGTGCCAGCAGTCAGTCGGGACGGAATGAGCAGTTCTTC	CASSQSGRNEQFF	.	.	TRBV7-3	TRBJ2-1
TGTGCCAGCAGTGAAGGTTACAATGAGCAGTTCTTC	CASSEGYNEQFF	.	once	TRBV6-1	TRBJ2-1
TGTGCCAGCAGCTCAACCATCGGACTAGCGGGAGGTACAGATACGCAGTATTTT	CASSSTIGLAGGTDTQYF	TRBD2	few	TRBV7-3	TRBJ2-3
TGCAGCGTTGAAGCCCTCCGGGACGGGAGCACAGATACGCAGTATTTT	CSVEALRDGSTDTQYF	.	.	TRBV29-1	TRBJ2-3
TGCAGCGTTGATACCCCAAGAGGTGACGAGCAGTACTTC	CSVDTPRGDEQYF	.	once	TRBV29-1	TRBJ2-7
TGTGCCACCAGCAGGAGCGGACCCTCCTACGAGCAGTACTTC	CATSRSGPSYEQYF	.	.	TRBV15	TRBJ2-7
TGTGCCAGCAGCTTCCCTGACCAAACTAGCGGGGGCACAGATACGCAGTATTTT	CASSFPDQTSGGTDTQYF	TRBD2	.	TRBV5-4	TRBJ2-3
TGTGCCAGCGCCGGTAGACTAGCGGGGGGCGACACCTACAATGAGCAGTTCTTC	CASAGRLAGGDTYNEQFF	TRBD2	.	TRBV9	TRBJ2-1
TGTGCCAGCAGCTCTGCCGACAGGAGCACAGATACGCAGTATTTT	CASSSADRSTDTQYF	.	.	TRBV5-4	TRBJ2-3
TGTGCCAGCAGCCAGGGACTGACCTACAATGAGCAGTTCTTC	CASSQGLTYNEQFF	.	medium-sized	TRBV5-6	TRBJ2-1
TGTGCCAGCAGCTTCTGGAATGAGCAGTTCTTC	CASSFWNEQFF	.	.	TRBV5-5	TRBJ2-1
TGCGCCAGCAGCCTACAGGGCCACCCCCCCTACGAGCAGTACTTC	CASSLQGHPPYEQYF	.	.	TRBV5-1	TRBJ2-7
TGTGCCAGCAGTGACCCAAGGTCAGATGGCTACACCTTC	CASSDPRSDGYTF	.	.	TRBV27	TRBJ1-2
TGCAGCGTTGGGGGGGGGACCTACGCTGAAGCTTTCTTT	CSVGGGTYAEAFF	.	.	TRBV29-1	TRBJ1-1
TGTGCCAGCAGCCCCGAGGGGAATCGGGGCGAGCAGTACTTC	CASSPEGNRGEQYF	.	.	TRBV13	TRBJ2-7
TGTGCCAGCAGTTTAAGTCAGGGCACCTACGAGCAGTACTTC	CASSLSQGTYEQYF	.	.	TRBV27	TRBJ2-7
TGTGCCAGCAGCGAGGGAAACTATGGCTACACCTTC	CASSEGNYGYTF	.	.	TRBV7-6	TRBJ1-2
TGCAGCGTCGGCCCCGGGGAAAATACGCAGTATTTT	CSVGPGENTQYF	.	.	TRBV29-1	TRBJ2-3
TGTGCCAGCACCCTTGGGAGAGAATACGAGCAGTACTTC	CASTLGREYEQYF	.	.	TRBV7-8	TRBJ2-7
TGTGCCAGCAGCGTGGGGGAGGCGGATACGCAGTATTTT	CASSVGEADTQYF	.	.	TRBV9	TRBJ2-3
TGTGCCAGCAGCCAACCTAGCGGTATGGACAATGAGCAGTTCTTC	CASSQPSGMDNEQFF	TRBD2	.	TRBV5-4	TRBJ2-1
TGTGCCAGCAGCGTAGGGGAAGGTTCGGGCAATCAGCCCCAGCATTTT	CASSVGEGSGNQPQHF	.	.	TRBV9	TRBJ1-5
TGTGCCAGCAGCCCTAGCGGGTCTAGCACAGATACGCAGTATTTT	CASSPSGSSTDTQYF	TRBD2	.	TRBV7-6	TRBJ2-3
TGTGCCAGCAGCCAGATACAGGGAGGCGAGCAGTACTTC	CASSQIQGGEQYF	.	.	TRBV13	TRBJ2-7
TGTGCCAGCGGGGACTACGAGCAGTACTTC	CASGDYEQYF	.	.	TRBV25-1	TRBJ2-7
TGTGCCAGCAGCTCTTACGAGCAGTACTTC	CASSSYEQYF	.	.	TRBV11-2	TRBJ2-7
TGTGCCAGCACCCCTAGCGGGGGGGCCAGGGACAATGAGCAGTTCTTC	CASTPSGGARDNEQFF	TRBD2	.	TRBV6-6	TRBJ2-1
TGCGCCAGCAGCTTGGCGGGAGCAAACAATGAGCAGTTCTTC	CASSLAGANNEQFF	.	.	TRBV5-1	TRBJ2-1
TGCGCCAGCAGCTTGACAGGGGCGCCACTGCGGGAGTTTGACAATGAGCAGTTCTTC	CASSLTGAPLREFDNEQFF	.	once	TRBV5-1	TRBJ2-1
TGCGCCAGCAGCCGGACAGGGGAGCAGTTCTTC	CASSRTGEQFF	TRBD1	.	TRBV4-1	TRBJ2-1
TGTGCCAGCAGCTCCGGACAGACCTACCATTACGAGCAGTACTTC	CASSSGQTYHYEQYF	.	.	TRBV6-5	TRBJ2-7